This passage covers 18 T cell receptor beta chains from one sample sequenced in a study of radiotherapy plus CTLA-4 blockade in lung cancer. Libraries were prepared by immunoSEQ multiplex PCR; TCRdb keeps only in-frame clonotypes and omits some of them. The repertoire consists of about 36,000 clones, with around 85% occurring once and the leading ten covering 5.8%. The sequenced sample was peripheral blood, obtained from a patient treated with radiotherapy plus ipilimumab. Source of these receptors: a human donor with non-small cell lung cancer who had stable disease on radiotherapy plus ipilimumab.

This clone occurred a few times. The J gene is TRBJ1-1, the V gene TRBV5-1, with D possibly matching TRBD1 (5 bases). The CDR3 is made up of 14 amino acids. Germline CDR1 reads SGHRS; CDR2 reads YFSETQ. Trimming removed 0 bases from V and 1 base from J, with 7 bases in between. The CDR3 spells CASSLGQQNTEAFF. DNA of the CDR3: TGCGCCAGCAGCTTGGGACAGCAGAACACTGAAGCTTTCTTT.

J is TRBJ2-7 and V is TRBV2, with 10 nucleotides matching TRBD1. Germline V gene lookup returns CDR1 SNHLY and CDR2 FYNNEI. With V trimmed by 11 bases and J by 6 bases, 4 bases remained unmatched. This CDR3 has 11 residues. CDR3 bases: TGTGCCTCCAGGACAGGGGGCGAGCAGTACTTC. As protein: CASRTGGEQYF.

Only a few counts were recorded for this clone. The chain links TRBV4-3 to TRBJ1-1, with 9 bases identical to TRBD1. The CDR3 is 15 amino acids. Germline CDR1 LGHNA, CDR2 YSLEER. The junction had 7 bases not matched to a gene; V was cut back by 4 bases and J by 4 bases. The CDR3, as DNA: TGCGCCAGCAGCCTCACAGGGGGCGCGGGCACTGAAGCTTTCTTT. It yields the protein CASSLTGGAGTEAFF.

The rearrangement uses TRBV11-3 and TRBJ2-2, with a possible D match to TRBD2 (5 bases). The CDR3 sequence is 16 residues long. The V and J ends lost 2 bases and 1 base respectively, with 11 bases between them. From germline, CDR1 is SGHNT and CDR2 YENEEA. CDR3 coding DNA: TGTGCCAGCAGCTTATTTTCCGGGAAGAACACCGGGGAGCTGTTTTTT. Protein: CASSLFSGKNTGELFF.

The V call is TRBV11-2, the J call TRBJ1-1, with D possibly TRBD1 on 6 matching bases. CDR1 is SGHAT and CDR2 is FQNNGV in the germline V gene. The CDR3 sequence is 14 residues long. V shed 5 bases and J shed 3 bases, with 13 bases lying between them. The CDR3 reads CASSLGQSYTEAFF. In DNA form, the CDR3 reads TGTGCCAGCAGCCTCGGACAGTCGTACACTGAAGCTTTCTTT.

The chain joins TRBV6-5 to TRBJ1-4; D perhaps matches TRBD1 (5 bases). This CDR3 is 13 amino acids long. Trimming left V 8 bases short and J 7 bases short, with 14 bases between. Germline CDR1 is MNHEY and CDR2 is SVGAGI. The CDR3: CASQSRVGEKLFF. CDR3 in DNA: TGTGCCAGCCAGAGCAGGGTTGGTGAAAAACTGTTTTTT.

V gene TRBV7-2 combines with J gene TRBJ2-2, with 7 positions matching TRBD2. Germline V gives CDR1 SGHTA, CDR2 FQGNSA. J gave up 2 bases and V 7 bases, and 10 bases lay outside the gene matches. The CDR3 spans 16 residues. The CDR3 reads CASTPGGTLNTGELFF. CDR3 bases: TGTGCCAGCACCCCCGGGGGGACCCTCAACACCGGGGAGCTGTTTTTT.

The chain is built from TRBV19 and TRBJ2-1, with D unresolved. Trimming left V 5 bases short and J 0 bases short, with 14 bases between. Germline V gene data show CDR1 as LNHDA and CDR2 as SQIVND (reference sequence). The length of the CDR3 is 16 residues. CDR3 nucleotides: TGTGCCAGTAGTTCATACAGCCTTAGCTCCTACAATGAGCAGTTCTTC. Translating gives CASSSYSLSSYNEQFF.

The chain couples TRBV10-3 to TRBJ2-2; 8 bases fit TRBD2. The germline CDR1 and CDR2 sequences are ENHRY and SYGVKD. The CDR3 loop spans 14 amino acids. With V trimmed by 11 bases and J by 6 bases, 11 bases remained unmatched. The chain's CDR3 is CAVSPGLGAGELFF. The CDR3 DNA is TGTGCCGTTAGTCCGGGACTAGGGGCCGGGGAGCTGTTTTTT.

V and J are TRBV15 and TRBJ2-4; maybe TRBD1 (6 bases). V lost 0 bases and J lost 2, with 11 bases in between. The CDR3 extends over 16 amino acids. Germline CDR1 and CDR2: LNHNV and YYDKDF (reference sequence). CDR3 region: CATSREVTGSKNIQYF. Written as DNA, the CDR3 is TGTGCCACCAGCAGAGAAGTGACAGGTTCCAAAAACATTCAGTACTTC.

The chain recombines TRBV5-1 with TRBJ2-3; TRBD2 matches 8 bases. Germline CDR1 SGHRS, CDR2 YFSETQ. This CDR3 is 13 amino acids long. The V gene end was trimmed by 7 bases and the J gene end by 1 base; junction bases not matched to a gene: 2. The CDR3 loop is CASWRGGTDTQYF. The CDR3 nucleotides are TGCGCCAGCTGGCGGGGGGGCACAGATACGCAGTATTTT.

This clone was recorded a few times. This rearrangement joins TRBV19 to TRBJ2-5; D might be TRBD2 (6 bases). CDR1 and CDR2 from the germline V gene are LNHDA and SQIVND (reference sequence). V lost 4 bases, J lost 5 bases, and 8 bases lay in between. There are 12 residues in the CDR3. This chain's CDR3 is CASSRLGETQYF. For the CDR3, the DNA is TGTGCCAGTAGTAGACTAGGCGAGACCCAGTACTTC.

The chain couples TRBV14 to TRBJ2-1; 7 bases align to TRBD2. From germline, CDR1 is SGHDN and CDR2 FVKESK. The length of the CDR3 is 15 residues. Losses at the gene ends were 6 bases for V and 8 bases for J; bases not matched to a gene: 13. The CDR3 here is CASSQGGREIDEQFF. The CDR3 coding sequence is TGTGCCAGCAGTCAGGGAGGGCGGGAGATCGATGAGCAGTTCTTC.

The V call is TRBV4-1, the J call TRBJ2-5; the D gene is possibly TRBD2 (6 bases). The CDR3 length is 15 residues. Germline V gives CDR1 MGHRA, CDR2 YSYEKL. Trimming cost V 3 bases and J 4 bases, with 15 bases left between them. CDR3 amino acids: CASSHISSEAETQYF. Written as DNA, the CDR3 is TGCGCCAGCAGCCATATTTCTAGCGAGGCAGAGACCCAGTACTTC.

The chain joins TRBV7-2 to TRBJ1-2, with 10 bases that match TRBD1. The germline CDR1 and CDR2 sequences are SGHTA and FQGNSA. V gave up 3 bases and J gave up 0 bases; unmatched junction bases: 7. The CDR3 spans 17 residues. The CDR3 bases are TGTGCCAGCAGCTTGGATGCAGGGACAGGGGCTAACTATGGCTACACCTTC. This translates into CASSLDAGTGANYGYTF.

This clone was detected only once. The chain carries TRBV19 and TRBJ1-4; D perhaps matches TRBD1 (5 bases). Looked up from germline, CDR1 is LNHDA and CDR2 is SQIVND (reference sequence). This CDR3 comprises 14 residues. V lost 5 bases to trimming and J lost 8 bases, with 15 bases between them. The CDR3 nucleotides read TGTGCCAGTAGTCCTGACAGAAGGGGCGAAAAACTGTTTTTT. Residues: CASSPDRRGEKLFF.

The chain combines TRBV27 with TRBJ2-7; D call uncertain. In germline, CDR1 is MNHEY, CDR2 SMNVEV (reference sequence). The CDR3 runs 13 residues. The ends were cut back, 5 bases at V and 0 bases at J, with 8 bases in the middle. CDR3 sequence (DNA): TGTGCCAGCAGTCAGTACAGCTCCTACGAGCAGTACTTC. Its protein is CASSQYSSYEQYF.

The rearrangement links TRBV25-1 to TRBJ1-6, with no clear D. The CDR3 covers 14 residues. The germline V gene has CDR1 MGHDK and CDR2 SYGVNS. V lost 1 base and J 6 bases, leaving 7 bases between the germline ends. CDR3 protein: CASSEWGGNSPLHF. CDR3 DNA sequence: TGTGCCAGCAGTGAATGGGGAGGTAATTCACCCCTCCACTTT.